This TCR beta chain was identified in a study of T-cell memory formation after mild COVID-19. TCRdb used MiXCR to reprocess the 5' RACE reads, holding one entry per CDR3 protein. Of some 340,000 distinct CDR3 sequences listed, 10% to 15% were seen once; the top ten hold roughly 23%. The source of this sequence is a man aged 18 to 35 who had mild COVID-19 (a few samples of this study predate the infection). Cell type and time point are not known. What was sequenced was PBMCs or a T cell subset sorted from them (not recorded which).

The CDR3: CASSDGGYEQYV. The DNA for the CDR3 is TGTGCCAGCAGTGATGGGGGCTACGAGCAGTACGTC. The gene calls are TRBV27 and TRBJ2-7; D is possibly TRBD1 or TRBD2 (5 bases each). Germline values: CDR1 MNHEY, CDR2 SMNVEV (reference sequence). Trimming took off 5 bases at V and 3 bases at J, with 8 bases between the two ends. The CDR3 runs to 12 residues.